This record looks at one TCR beta chain sequence and its context. The data were obtained in a study of blood T cell repertoires in COVID-19. At the level of the study: Some COVID-19 samples were acute and others convalescent; all came from the United States, Italy and Spain.

As processed by the authors: Amplification of reference gene primers provided the estimated nucleated cell counts. Produced via immunoSEQ multiplex PCR; TCRdb's table is partial and in-frame only. V and J calls plus clone size are reproduced from that table; the DNA served to infer D and trimming. The data show approximately 62,000 clones, 75% to 90% seen once. Trimming removed 5 bases from V and 3 bases from J, with 21 bases in between. The CDR3 is made up of 17 amino acids. Germline V gene data show CDR1 as SEHNR and CDR2 as FQNEAQ (reference sequence). The chain employs TRBV7-9 and TRBJ2-3; possible D gene TRBD1, 5 bases. This TCR derives from a human donor with active COVID-19. The donor label of this sample is uncertain. The sample comprised peripheral blood. The DNA for the CDR3 is TGTGCCAGCAGCCACCCGACGAGGCAGGGCCCTACAGATACGCAGTATTTT. Translation: CASSHPTRQGPTDTQYF.